The 30 T cell receptor beta chains in this list originate from one sample, sequenced in a study of T cell responses to AZD1222 COVID-19 vaccine. Clones were sequenced by immunoSEQ multiplex PCR, and TCRdb holds only the in-frame ones, with some missing. The table records under 200,000 clones, about 91% of them present only once. Sequencing used peripheral blood, obtained on day 0 of AZD1222 vaccination. The receptor source for this set is an adult in good health.

In its sample, this clone was seen once. The chain is built from TRBV28 and TRBJ2-5; 7 positions agree with TRBD1. The CDR3 is 14 amino acids. The germline gives CDR1 MDHEN, CDR2 SYDVKM. V shed 5 bases, J shed 4 bases, and the junction held 7 bases outside the gene matches. CDR3 amino acids: CASSRPRQGETQYF. The CDR3 DNA reads as TGTGCCAGCAGTCGGCCCCGACAGGGAGAGACCCAGTACTTC.

V usage is TRBV6-6 and J usage is TRBJ1-2; possibly TRBD1 for D (5 bases). This CDR3 is built from 13 residues. Germline CDR1 reads MNHNY; CDR2 reads SVGAGI (reference sequence). Trimming stripped 7 bases from V and 0 bases from J, with 9 bases between. For the CDR3, the DNA is TGTGCCAGCATCGGGACCCCTAACTATGGCTACACCTTC. It translates to CASIGTPNYGYTF.

V gene TRBV10-2 combines with J gene TRBJ2-5, with D maybe TRBD2 (6 bases). V dropped 8 bases and J dropped 1 base, with 11 bases sitting between them. The germline V gene has CDR1 WSHSY and CDR2 SAAADI. The CDR3 sequence is 13 residues long. CDR3 protein: CASSSGGQETQYF. CDR3 nucleotides: TGCGCCAGCTCCTCCGGGGGCCAAGAGACCCAGTACTTC.

This rearrangement joins TRBV6-5 to TRBJ1-4, with 8 bases matching TRBD1. CDR3 length equals 15 residues. V lost 6 bases to trimming and J lost 4 bases; unmatched junction nucleotides: 7. Germline CDR1 and CDR2: MNHEY and SVGAGI. CDR3 DNA: TGTGCCAGCAGATTACAGGGGGGGAATAATGAAAAACTGTTTTTT. Protein product: CASRLQGGNNEKLFF.

This clone is a singleton in its sample. The V call is TRBV12-3 or TRBV12-4, the J call TRBJ1-2; D not resolved. The length of the CDR3 is 12 residues. The germline V and J ends were trimmed by 5 bases and 8 bases, with 12 bases remaining between them. The CDR3 coding sequence is TGTGCCAGCAGTCCCCACACGGAAGGCTACACCTTC. Translation gives CASSPHTEGYTF.

CDR3 sequence reads: CASSPGLAGNSGELFF. The CDR3 nucleotides read TGTGCCAGCAGCCCTGGACTAGCGGGCAACTCCGGGGAGCTGTTTTTT. The gene calls are TRBV7-6 and TRBJ2-2; 11 nucleotides line up with TRBD2. The CDR3 runs 16 residues. J lost 6 bases, V lost 5 bases, and 8 bases had no gene match. Germline-derived CDR1 and CDR2 are SGHVS and FNYEAQ.

V and J are TRBV6-1 and TRBJ1-1; D remains unclear. CDR1 is MNHNS, CDR2 SASEGT, per germline. There are 14 residues in the CDR3. The V and J ends lost 1 base and 5 bases respectively, with 11 bases between them. CDR3 in DNA: TGTGCCAGCAGTGAAGGGTCCTCAGGAACTGAAGCTTTCTTT. Protein: CASSEGSSGTEAFF.

This chain connects TRBV7-3 to TRBJ2-7; TRBD1 matches at 9 bases. Germline V gives CDR1 SGHTA, CDR2 FQGTGA. J was trimmed by 5 bases and V by 5 bases; bases with no gene match: 4. This CDR3 spans 13 amino acids. CDR3 sequence (DNA): TGTGCCAGCAGCCAGGGACAGGGCCACGAGCAGTACTTC. It codes for CASSQGQGHEQYF.

The rearrangement joins TRBV25-1 to TRBJ2-1; weak D call: TRBD1 (5 bases). The CDR3 loop spans 15 amino acids. Germline loops: CDR1 MGHDK, CDR2 SYGVNS. V was cut by 2 bases and J by 5 bases, with 13 bases left in between. The CDR3 is CASSEARRGDNEQFF. The CDR3 DNA follows: TGTGCCAGCAGTGAAGCCAGAAGGGGCGACAATGAGCAGTTCTTC.

The rearrangement uses TRBV7-6 and TRBJ2-3; D unclear. This CDR3 contains 15 residues. Trimming left V 2 bases short and J 0 bases short, with 9 bases between. Germline loops: CDR1 SGHVS, CDR2 FNYEAQ. CDR3 protein: CASSLYTTSTDTQYF. As DNA, the CDR3 is TGTGCCAGCAGCTTATATACTACCAGCACAGATACGCAGTATTTT.

The chain has TRBV2 and TRBJ2-2; maybe TRBD2 (5 bases). V shed 8 bases and J shed 6 bases, with 10 bases lying between them. Germline values: CDR1 SNHLY, CDR2 FYNNEI. This CDR3 has 12 amino acids. The CDR3 reads CASDGGSGELFF. In DNA, the CDR3 is TGTGCCAGCGATGGCGGGTCCGGGGAGCTGTTTTTT.

The chain couples TRBV7-6 to TRBJ1-2, with D hard to call. The germline V gene encodes CDR1 SGHVS and CDR2 FNYEAQ. V was shortened by 5 bases and J by 10 bases, with 5 bases between the two germline ends. The CDR3 totals 9 residues. CDR3 amino acids: CASSHHYTF. CDR3 coding DNA: TGTGCCAGCAGCCACCACTACACCTTC. The variable domain in full, completed from reference TRBV7-6 and TRBJ1-2, reads GAGVSQSPRYKVTKRGQDVALRCDPISGHVSLYWYRQALGQGPEFLTYFNYEAQQDKSGLPNDRFSAERPEGSISTLTIQRTEQRDSAMYRCASSHHYTFGSGTRLTVV.

The chain is built from TRBV3-1 (or the pseudogene TRBV3-2) and TRBJ2-5; 8 bases map to TRBD2. V lost 0 bases and J lost 7; bases outside the gene matches: 22. The germline V gene has CDR1 LGHDT and CDR2 YNNKEL (reference sequence). The CDR3 runs to 20 residues. The CDR3 is CASSQDIAGSLAGRGGTQYF. CDR3 sequence (DNA): TGTGCCAGCAGCCAAGATATTGCAGGGTCCCTAGCGGGCAGGGGTGGGACCCAGTACTTC.

J is TRBJ2-5 and V is TRBV28; unclear D gene. In germline, CDR1 is MDHEN, CDR2 SYDVKM. CDR3 length: 13 amino acids. V was clipped by 5 bases and J by 5 bases, with 12 bases between them. This CDR3 is CASSIPGRETQYF. The CDR3 nucleotides are TGTGCCAGCAGTATACCAGGCCGGGAGACCCAGTACTTC.

CDR3 nucleotide sequence: TGTGCCAGCAGTTTGGCCGGGACAGGGGGCGGAAAACTGTTTTTT. It translates to CASSLAGTGGGKLFF. The rearrangement uses TRBV28 and TRBJ1-4; 12 bases agree with TRBD1. The CDR3 has 15 amino acids. J lost 10 bases, V lost 3 bases, and 6 bases had no gene match. CDR1 is MDHEN and CDR2 is SYDVKM in the germline V gene.

J is TRBJ2-2 and V is TRBV3-1 (or the pseudogene TRBV3-2), with D hard to call. Trimming stripped 1 base from V and 4 bases from J, with 7 bases between. This CDR3 has 14 amino acids. The germline V gene has CDR1 LGHDT and CDR2 YNNKEL (reference sequence). CDR3: CASSQAGFTGELFF. The CDR3 coding sequence is TGTGCCAGCAGCCAAGCTGGGTTCACCGGGGAGCTGTTTTTT.

This chain connects TRBV14 to TRBJ1-2; 8 positions agree with TRBD1. This CDR3 has 17 residues. J was trimmed by 4 bases and V by 3 bases; bases with no gene match: 13. Germline loops: CDR1 SGHDN, CDR2 FVKESK. The CDR3 reads CASSQGRILTGGYGYTF. The CDR3 region has the DNA TGTGCCAGCAGCCAGGGGAGAATCCTCACAGGGGGCTATGGCTACACCTTC.

This chain joins TRBV28 and TRBJ1-2; D is undetermined. Trimming left V 6 bases short and J 8 bases short, with 10 bases between. Germline CDR1 MDHEN, CDR2 SYDVKM. The CDR3 has 11 amino acids. CDR3 region: CASSPEEGYTF. CDR3 bases: TGTGCCAGCAGCCCGGAGGAGGGCTACACCTTC.

CDR3 coding DNA: TGCGCCAGCAGCCAAACAGGGTATAGCAATCAGCCCCAGCATTTT. Protein sequence: CASSQTGYSNQPQHF. The gene calls are TRBV4-3 and TRBJ1-5; D possibly corresponds to TRBD1 (6 bases). This CDR3 has 15 amino acids. V lost 2 bases and J 0 bases, leaving 8 bases between the germline ends. CDR1 and CDR2 from the germline V gene are LGHNA and YSLEER.

The V and J genes are TRBV19 and TRBJ1-2; tentatively, D is TRBD1 (6 bases). The CDR3 has 17 amino acids. CDR1 is LNHDA and CDR2 is SQIVND in the germline V gene (reference sequence). V was trimmed by 2 bases and J by 0 bases, leaving 16 bases between them. As DNA, the CDR3 is TGTGCCAGTAGTATACATGGACAGACTCTTACTAACTATGGCTACACCTTC. As protein: CASSIHGQTLTNYGYTF.

This clone has a single count. V gene TRBV11-2 combines with J gene TRBJ1-6; D perhaps matches TRBD1 (6 bases). The germline gives CDR1 SGHAT, CDR2 FQNNGV. V lost 4 bases, J lost 1 base, and 11 bases lay in between. This CDR3 comprises 16 residues. CDR3 sequence (DNA): TGTGCCAGCAGCTCACCACAGGGTTCCTATAATTCACCCCTCCACTTT. Amino acid sequence: CASSSPQGSYNSPLHF. The entire variable domain, with the rest obtained from reference TRBV11-2 and TRBJ1-6, is as follows: EAGVAQSPRYKIIEKRQSVAFWCNPISGHATLYWYQQILGQGPKLLIQFQNNGVVDDSQLPKDRFSAERLKGVDSTLKIQPAKLEDSAVYLCASSSPQGSYNSPLHFGNGTRLTVT.

For this clone: At one boundary the junction diverges from the germline segment, which might be a read error. The V call is TRBV6-6, the J call TRBJ2-5; 8 positions agree with TRBD1. The CDR3 totals 15 residues. Germline V lookup: CDR1 MNHNY, CDR2 SVGAGI (reference sequence). CDR3 nucleotide sequence: TGTGCCAGCAGCTCCTCGGGCAGGGGGCGCTCGATAAGAGACTTC. Amino acid sequence: CASSSSGRGRSIRDF.

The J gene is TRBJ1-5, the V gene TRBV21-1; the DNA was not used to check the table's D call, TRBD1. TRBV21-1 is assigned pseudogene status. The CDR3 consists of 18 residues. CDR3 coding DNA: TGTGCCAGCAGCTCTCAGGGACATATGAGGGGTTCCAATTGTCCCCAGCATTTT. Protein product: CASSSQGHMRGSNCPQHF.

The chain has TRBV7-2 and TRBJ1-2, with 9 bases fitting TRBD1. This CDR3 has 14 residues. CDR1 SGHTA and CDR2 FQGNSA come from the germline V gene. V dropped 4 bases and J dropped 5; count of bases not matched to a gene: 5. The CDR3 region has the DNA TGTGCCAGCAGCTCGGACAGGGGACTTTATGGCTACACCTTC. Amino acids: CASSSDRGLYGYTF.

V is TRBV12-5 and J is TRBJ1-6, with D hard to call. Germline V lookup: CDR1 LGHNT, CDR2 FRNRAP. V was trimmed by 2 bases and J by 8 bases, leaving 10 bases between them. The CDR3 length is 14 residues. CDR3 residues: CASGLLGGHSPLHF. The CDR3 DNA follows: TGTGCTAGTGGTTTGTTGGGCGGTCATTCACCCCTCCACTTT.

This clone has only one observation. V usage is TRBV5-4 and J usage is TRBJ2-1; D is uncertain. CDR3 length: 14 residues. Between the trimmed V and J ends, which lost 1 base and 3 bases, there was a span of 8 bases. Germline V gene lookup returns CDR1 SGHNT and CDR2 YYREEE (reference sequence). The CDR3 DNA reads as TGTGCCAGCAGCTTGCACGGAAACTACAATGAGCAGTTCTTC. Its protein product is CASSLHGNYNEQFF.

V and J are TRBV6-5 and TRBJ1-2; 7 bases fit TRBD1. Germline V gene lookup returns CDR1 MNHEY and CDR2 SVGAGI. The V segment lost 6 bases and the J segment 4 bases; nucleotides outside the gene matches: 8. This CDR3 has 14 amino acids. CDR3 DNA sequence: TGTGCCAGCAGCAAAACCGGGACAGTCTATGGCTACACCTTC. This sequence encodes CASSKTGTVYGYTF.

This clone has more than one count but fewer than ten. This chain links TRBV5-6 with TRBJ2-1, with 10 positions matching TRBD2. CDR3 length: 16 residues. V shed 4 bases and J 10 bases; nucleotides not matched to a gene: 14. Germline CDR1 SGHDT, CDR2 YYEEEE. The CDR3 DNA is TGTGCCAGCAGCCCCTCCGGACTAGCGGAGCGCTTGGAGCAGTTCTTC. As protein: CASSPSGLAERLEQFF. The full variable domain, in which reference TRBV5-6 and TRBJ2-1 provide the parts outside the CDR3, is DAGVTQSPTHLIKTRGQQVTLRCSPKSGHDTVSWYQQALGQGPQFIFQYYEEEERQRGNFPDRFSGHQFPNYSSELNVNALLLGDSALYLCASSPSGLAERLEQFFGPGTRLTVL.

V and J are TRBV5-1 and TRBJ2-7; 13 nucleotides agree with TRBD2. The CDR3 contains 17 residues. With 4 bases clipped from V and 2 bases from J, the junction kept 9 bases outside the gene matches. Germline lookup yields CDR1 SGHRS and CDR2 YFSETQ. CDR3 sequence: CASSPGLAGVRAYEQYF. The CDR3 DNA is TGCGCCAGCAGCCCTGGACTAGCGGGAGTACGCGCCTACGAGCAGTACTTC.

The chain is built from TRBV18 and TRBJ2-5, with 7 bases fitting TRBD1. V lost 6 bases and J lost 5; bases outside the gene matches: 3. Germline V lookup: CDR1 KGHSH, CDR2 LQKENI. The CDR3 runs 12 residues. In DNA form, the CDR3 reads TGTGCCAGCTCGCAACAGGGGGAGACCCAGTACTTC. This codes for CASSQQGETQYF. Full variable domain (remainder filled in from reference TRBV18 and TRBJ2-5): NAGVMQNPRHLVRRRGQEARLRCSPMKGHSHVYWYRQLPEEGLKFMVYLQKENIIDESGMPKERFSAEFPKEGPSILRIQQVVRGDSAAYFCASSQQGETQYFGPGTRLLVL.